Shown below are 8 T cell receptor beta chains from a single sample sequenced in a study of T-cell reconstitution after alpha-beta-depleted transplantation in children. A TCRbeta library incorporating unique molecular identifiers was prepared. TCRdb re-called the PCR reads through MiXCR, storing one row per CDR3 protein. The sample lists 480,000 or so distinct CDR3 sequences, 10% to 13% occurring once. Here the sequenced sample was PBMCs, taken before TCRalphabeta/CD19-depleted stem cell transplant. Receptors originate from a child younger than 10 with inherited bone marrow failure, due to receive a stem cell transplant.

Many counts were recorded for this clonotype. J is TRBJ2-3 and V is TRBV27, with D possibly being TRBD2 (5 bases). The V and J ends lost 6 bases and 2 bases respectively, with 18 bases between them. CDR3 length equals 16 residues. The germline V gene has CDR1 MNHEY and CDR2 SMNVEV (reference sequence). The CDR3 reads CASSPEDWPNTDTQYF. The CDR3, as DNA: TGTGCCAGCAGCCCGGAGGACTGGCCAAACACAGATACGCAGTATTTT.

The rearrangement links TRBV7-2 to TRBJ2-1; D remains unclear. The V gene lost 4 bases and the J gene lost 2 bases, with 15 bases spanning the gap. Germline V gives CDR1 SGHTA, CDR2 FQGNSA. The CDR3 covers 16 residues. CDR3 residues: CASSSPGSRPYNEQFF. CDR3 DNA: TGTGCCAGCAGCTCCCCGGGTTCGCGGCCCTACAATGAGCAGTTCTTC.

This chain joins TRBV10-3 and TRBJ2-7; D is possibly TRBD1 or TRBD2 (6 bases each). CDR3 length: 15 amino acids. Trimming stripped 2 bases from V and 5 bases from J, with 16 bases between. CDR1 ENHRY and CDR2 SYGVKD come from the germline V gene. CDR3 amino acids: CAISEVVRGGDEQYF. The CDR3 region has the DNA TGTGCCATCAGTGAGGTGGTCAGGGGCGGGGACGAGCAGTACTTC.

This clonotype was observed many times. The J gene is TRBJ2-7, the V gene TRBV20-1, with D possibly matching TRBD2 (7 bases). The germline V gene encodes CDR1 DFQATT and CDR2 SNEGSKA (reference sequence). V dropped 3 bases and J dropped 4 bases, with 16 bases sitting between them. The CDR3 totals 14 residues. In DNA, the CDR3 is TGCAGTGCTAGGCGCGAGGGGGGGATATACGAGCAGTACTTC. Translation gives CSARREGGIYEQYF.

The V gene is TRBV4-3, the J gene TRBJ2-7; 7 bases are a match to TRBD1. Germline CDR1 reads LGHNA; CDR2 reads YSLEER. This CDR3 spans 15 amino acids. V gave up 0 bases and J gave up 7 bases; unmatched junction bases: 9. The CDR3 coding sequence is TGCGCCAGCAGCCAAGAAAGGCACAGGGGTCGGGAGCAGTACTTC. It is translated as CASSQERHRGREQYF.

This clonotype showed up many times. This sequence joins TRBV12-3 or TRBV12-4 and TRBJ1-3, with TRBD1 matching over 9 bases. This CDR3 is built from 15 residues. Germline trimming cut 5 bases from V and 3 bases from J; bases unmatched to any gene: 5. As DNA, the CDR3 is TGTGCCAGCAGTCCCAACAGGGGGCTTGGAAACACCATATATTTT. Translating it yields CASSPNRGLGNTIYF.

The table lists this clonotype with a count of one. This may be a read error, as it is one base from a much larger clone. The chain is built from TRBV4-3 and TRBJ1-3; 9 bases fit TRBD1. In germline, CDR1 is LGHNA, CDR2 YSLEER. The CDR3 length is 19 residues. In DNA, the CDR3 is TGCGCCTGCAGCCAACCCCTCCGGACAGGGGAGAACTTCGGAAACACCATATATTTT. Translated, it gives CACSQPLRTGENFGNTIYF.

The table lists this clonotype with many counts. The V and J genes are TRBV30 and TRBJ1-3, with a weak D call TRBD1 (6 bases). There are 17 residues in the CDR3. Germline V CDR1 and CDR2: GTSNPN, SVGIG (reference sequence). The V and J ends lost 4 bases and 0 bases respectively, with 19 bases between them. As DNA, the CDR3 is TGTGCCTGGATTCCTCGAGGGGGGTTCTACTCTGGAAACACCATATATTTT. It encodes CAWIPRGGFYSGNTIYF.